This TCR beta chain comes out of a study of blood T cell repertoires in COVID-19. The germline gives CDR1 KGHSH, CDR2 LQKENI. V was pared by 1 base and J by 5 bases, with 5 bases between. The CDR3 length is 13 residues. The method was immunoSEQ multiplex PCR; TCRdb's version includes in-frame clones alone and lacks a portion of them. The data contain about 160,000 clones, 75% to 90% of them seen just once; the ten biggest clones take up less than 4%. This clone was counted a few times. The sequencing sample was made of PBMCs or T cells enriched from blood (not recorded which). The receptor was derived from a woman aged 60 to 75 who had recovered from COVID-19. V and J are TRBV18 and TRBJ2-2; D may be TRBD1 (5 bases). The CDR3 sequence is CASSPQGTGELFF. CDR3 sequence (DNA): TGTGCCAGCTCACCACAGGGGACCGGGGAGCTGTTTTTT. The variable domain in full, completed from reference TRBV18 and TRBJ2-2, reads NAGVMQNPRHLVRRRGQEARLRCSPMKGHSHVYWYRQLPEEGLKFMVYLQKENIIDESGMPKERFSAEFPKEGPSILRIQQVVRGDSAAYFCASSPQGTGELFFGEGSRLTVL.